This T cell receptor (beta chain) is from a study of blood T cell repertoires in COVID-19 (dated by TCRdb to the early 2020s). Background on the whole study: Samples from collaborators originated in the United States, Italy and Spain and spanned both the acute and convalescent phases of COVID-19. The prospective study material was composed of cDNA or gDNA derived from T cells, B-cell-depleted T cells, or PBMCs. Subjects who had been exposed to COVID-19, were actively infected with it, or had recovered from it provided the deeply sampled blood TCRbeta repertoires that made up the dataset. The repertoires were released in a freely available public database intended as a resource for research on the immune response to SARS-CoV-2. Samples came from the ongoing ImmuneRACE study (first 160 participants) plus 1,254 subjects from 6 global collaborators. A de-identified subject ID, COVID-19 status, age in years and sex were almost always included in the sample metadata. Where available, HLA class I and class II types were obtained from metadata supplied by the sample provider rather than from assay-based typing.

Counted from cysteine to phenylalanine, this CDR3 has 13 amino acids. The kept DNA is CDR3 alone, 39 bases in frame from the first base. The collaborating institutions used their own protocols to collect whole blood in K2EDTA tubes. Collaborator samples were shipped for TCRbeta analysis as frozen whole blood, isolated PBMCs, or DNA extracted from either sample type. Beyond this particular receptor, the publication reports: How much clinical and demographic metadata was included differed by source and by participant, and the metadata was provided uncurated.

TCRbeta CDR3 regions were amplified from genomic DNA by means of the immunoSEQ Assay, a bias-controlled multiplex PCR. Per the original workflow: The number of nucleated cells in each sample was estimated by amplification of reference gene primers within the assay. To quantify the absolute abundance of each unique TCRbeta CDR3 rearrangement, sequence reads were collapsed and filtered. For each sample, productive Simpson clonality was calculated as the square root of Simpson's diversity index over productive rearrangements. This immuneACCESS table, as held by TCRdb, lists in-frame sequences with V and J called but not all clones. Of the missing ones, under half trace to an unresolved V gene in checked studies; the others have no known cause. D and trimming were read from the DNA, whereas the V and J calls and clone size are those reported in that table. The sample table contains roughly 190,000 clones; only one count was recorded for around 89% of them. The top ten hold around 5.8% of the sample.

A remark on this clone: Its recognized antigen is unknown. Base qualities are not at hand, and no much larger clone is one base apart.

The chain links TRBV21-1 with TRBJ2-2; no DNA check was done on the table's D call, TRBD2. TRBV21-1 is described as a pseudogene. This receptor was identified in a man aged 35 to 55 with active or convalescent COVID-19. The sequenced material came from peripheral blood. Read as DNA, the sequence is TGTGCCGCCGGGAGCGGGGAATGGGGGGAGCTGTTTTTT. Its protein product is CAAGSGEWGELFF.